These 21 T cell receptor beta chains came from one sample sequenced in a study of blood T cell repertoires in COVID-19. Profiled with immunoSEQ multiplex PCR; TCRdb holds only in-frame clones, not every one. The repertoire holds about 170,000 clones, with 85% as singletons. Source material: peripheral blood. These receptors all come from a human donor with acute or convalescent COVID-19. The donor label of this sample is uncertain.

The chain combines TRBV18 with TRBJ2-7; no reliable D call. The CDR3 loop spans 13 amino acids. Germline CDR1 reads KGHSH; CDR2 reads LQKENI. Trimming shortened V by 2 bases and J by 4 bases, and 9 bases separated the two germline ends. The CDR3 sequence is CASSPVPFYEQYF. In DNA, the CDR3 is TGTGCCAGCTCACCAGTTCCATTTTACGAGCAGTACTTC.

This chain connects TRBV7-2 to TRBJ1-5, with 10 nucleotides matching TRBD1. V lost 4 bases and J lost 5; bases outside the gene matches: 14. Germline lookup yields CDR1 SGHTA and CDR2 FQGNSA. This CDR3 has 18 residues. In DNA, the CDR3 is TGTGCCAGCAGCTGGGATGGACAGGGGGGTATTAGGGATCAGCCCCAGCATTTT. As protein: CASSWDGQGGIRDQPQHF.

The chain joins TRBV4-1 to TRBJ2-1, with TRBD1 matching 8 bases. Losses at the gene ends were 6 bases for V and 6 bases for J; bases not matched to a gene: 7. This CDR3 is built from 14 residues. Germline V gene lookup returns CDR1 MGHRA and CDR2 YSYEKL. CDR3 bases: TGCGCCAGCAGAACGGGACAGGCAAGCAATGAGCAGTTCTTC. Translated: CASRTGQASNEQFF.

In its sample, this clone was seen once. This chain connects TRBV6-5 to TRBJ1-6; 7 bases fit TRBD1. The CDR3 runs to 15 residues. Germline values: CDR1 MNHEY, CDR2 SVGAGI. The junction had 7 bases not matched to a gene; V was cut back by 6 bases and J by 5 bases. The CDR3 sequence is CASSLSGQHNSPLHF. DNA of the CDR3: TGTGCCAGCAGCTTATCGGGACAGCATAATTCACCCCTCCACTTT.

The gene calls are TRBV19 and TRBJ1-2; D ambiguous. CDR1 is LNHDA and CDR2 is SQIVND in the germline V gene (reference sequence). This CDR3 is 15 amino acids long. Deletions cut 0 bases from V and 5 bases from J, with 13 bases between. CDR3 sequence: CASSIERGITYGYTF. The CDR3 region has the DNA TGTGCCAGTAGTATAGAGCGGGGAATTACTTATGGCTACACCTTC.

This clone was counted once. This chain joins TRBV30 and TRBJ2-7, with unresolved D. The CDR3 is 14 amino acids. V gave up 0 bases and J gave up 5 bases, with 14 bases separating them. Germline V gives CDR1 GTSNPN, CDR2 SVGIG (reference sequence). CDR3 DNA sequence: TGTGCCTGGAGTGTAAGAGCAGGATGGCACGAGCAGTACTTC. Translation gives CAWSVRAGWHEQYF.

The chain employs TRBV5-6 and TRBJ1-2; 7 bases are a match to TRBD1. V trimming: 6 bases; J trimming: 1 base; junction bases outside the gene matches: 9. Germline assignment: CDR1 SGHDT and CDR2 YYEEEE. The CDR3 runs 15 residues. Here the CDR3 reads CASTDGTVNNYGYTF. The CDR3 DNA follows: TGTGCCAGCACGGATGGGACAGTTAATAACTATGGCTACACCTTC.

This clone was detected only once. The rearrangement links TRBV11-2 to TRBJ2-4; TRBD2 matches at 12 bases. The CDR3 has 14 residues. Germline loops: CDR1 SGHAT, CDR2 FQNNGV. Trimming cost V 4 bases and J 8 bases; bases outside gene matches: 3. The CDR3 DNA is TGTGCCAGCAGCTCGGGACTAGCGGGTGACATTCAGTACTTC. It codes for CASSSGLAGDIQYF.

The J gene is TRBJ2-7, the V gene TRBV28; no reliable D call. Germline assignment: CDR1 MDHEN and CDR2 SYDVKM. The V end was cut by 4 bases, the J end by 4 bases, with 5 bases between. CDR3 length equals 11 residues. The CDR3 loop is CASSSEYEQYF. The CDR3, as DNA: TGTGCCAGCAGTTCGGAGTACGAGCAGTACTTC.

This chain links TRBV13 with TRBJ1-2; TRBD1 matches 9 bases. Germline V lookup: CDR1 PRHDT, CDR2 FYEKMQ (reference sequence). V lost 1 base to trimming and J lost 8 bases; unmatched junction nucleotides: 5. The CDR3 is 14 amino acids. As DNA, the CDR3 is TGTGCCAGCAGCTTAGTCACAGGGGGCAGGGGCTACACCTTC. Its protein product is CASSLVTGGRGYTF. Full variable domain (outside the CDR3, taken from reference TRBV13 and TRBJ1-2): AAGVIQSPRHLIKEKRETATLKCYPIPRHDTVYWYQQGPGQDPQFLISFYEKMQSDKGSIPDRFSAQQFSDYHSELNMSSLELGDSALYFCASSLVTGGRGYTFGSGTRLTVV.

The gene calls are TRBV7-2 and TRBJ1-5, with 8 bases lining up with TRBD1. J was trimmed by 1 base and V by 3 bases; bases with no gene match: 5. There are 16 residues in the CDR3. In germline, CDR1 is SGHTA, CDR2 FQGNSA. The CDR3 is CASSFRQGFSNQPQHF. CDR3 sequence (DNA): TGTGCCAGCAGCTTCCGACAGGGGTTCAGCAATCAGCCCCAGCATTTT. Combining the CDR3 with reference TRBV7-2 and TRBJ1-5 gives the whole variable domain GAGVSQSPSNKVTEKGKDVELRCDPISGHTALYWYRQSLGQGLEFLIYFQGNSAPDKSGLPSDRFSAERTGGSVSTLTIQRTQQEDSAVYLCASSFRQGFSNQPQHFGDGTRLSIL.

The rearrangement links TRBV25-1 to TRBJ1-6; 9 bases match TRBD1. Germline V CDR1 and CDR2: MGHDK, SYGVNS. The CDR3 is 15 amino acids. With 7 bases clipped from V and 10 bases from J, the junction kept 11 bases outside the gene matches. DNA for the CDR3: TGTGCCAGCACCTCAGGCGGGACAGGGTCCTCACCCCTCCACTTT. The encoded protein is CASTSGGTGSSPLHF.

This clone was counted only a few times. J is TRBJ1-5 and V is TRBV7-6, with TRBD1 matching 8 bases. The V gene's germline CDR1 is SGHVS and CDR2 FNYEAQ. The CDR3 loop spans 16 amino acids. V dropped 5 bases and J dropped 4; count of bases not matched to a gene: 10. This CDR3 reads CASSAQSGGRNQPQHF. In DNA form, the CDR3 reads TGTGCCAGCAGCGCACAATCAGGGGGCCGAAATCAGCCCCAGCATTTT.

V usage is TRBV2 and J usage is TRBJ1-2; perhaps TRBD1 as D (5 bases). Germline V CDR1 and CDR2: SNHLY, FYNNEI. The CDR3 loop spans 13 amino acids. V lost 7 bases and J lost 2, with 11 bases in between. CDR3 loop: CASTLRENYGYTF. DNA for the CDR3: TGTGCCAGCACCCTCAGGGAAAACTATGGCTACACCTTC. Combining the CDR3 with reference TRBV2 and TRBJ1-2 gives the whole variable domain EPEVTQTPSHQVTQMGQEVILRCVPISNHLYFYWYRQILGQKVEFLVSFYNNEISEKSEIFDDQFSVERPDGSNFTLKIRSTKLEDSAMYFCASTLRENYGYTFGSGTRLTVV.

The rearrangement uses TRBV6-5 and TRBJ1-1; 8 nucleotides agree with TRBD1. Germline V gives CDR1 MNHEY, CDR2 SVGAGI. This CDR3 has 13 residues. Trimming cost V 10 bases and J 2 bases; bases outside gene matches: 6. The CDR3 coding sequence is TGTGCCATCCTGGGACAGGTAAACACTGAAGCTTTCTTT. Protein product: CAILGQVNTEAFF.

This clone came up once. V and J are TRBV6-1 and TRBJ1-5, with 8 positions matching TRBD1. Germline CDR1 MNHNS, CDR2 SASEGT. Germline trimming cut 3 bases from V and 2 bases from J; bases unmatched to any gene: 3. The CDR3 length is 15 residues. The CDR3 region is CASSDPGQGNQPQHF. The CDR3 DNA reads TGTGCCAGCAGTGATCCGGGACAGGGCAATCAGCCCCAGCATTTT.

The chain combines TRBV4-3 with TRBJ1-3; D is ambiguous. Germline loops: CDR1 LGHNA, CDR2 YSLEER. The ends were cut back, 1 base at V and 0 bases at J, with 4 bases in the middle. The CDR3 runs to 14 residues. The CDR3 DNA sequence: TGCGCCAGCAGCCAAGGGAGCTCTGGAAACACCATATATTTT. Its protein is CASSQGSSGNTIYF.

The table lists this clone with a count of one. J is TRBJ2-2 and V is TRBV27; 10 bases match TRBD2. V trimming: 2 bases; J trimming: 5 bases; junction bases outside the gene matches: 5. Germline CDR1 MNHEY, CDR2 SMNVEV (reference sequence). The CDR3 has 16 amino acids. Here the CDR3 reads CASSLMEGLATGELFF. The CDR3 DNA reads TGTGCCAGCAGTTTAATGGAGGGACTAGCGACCGGGGAGCTGTTTTTT.

The rearrangement joins TRBV19 to TRBJ2-1; 7 bases line up with TRBD1. Germline values: CDR1 LNHDA, CDR2 SQIVND (reference sequence). V shed 1 base, J shed 1 base, and the junction held 10 bases outside the gene matches. The CDR3 is 18 residues long. In DNA, the CDR3 is TGTGCCAGTAGTATAGTTGGAAAGGGGGCCCGATCCTACAATGAGCAGTTCTTC. It codes for CASSIVGKGARSYNEQFF. Complete variable domain (other parts from reference TRBV19 and TRBJ2-1): DGGITQSPKYLFRKEGQNVTLSCEQNLNHDAMYWYRQDPGQGLRLIYYSQIVNDFQKGDIAEGYSVSREKKESFPLTVTSAQKNPTAFYLCASSIVGKGARSYNEQFFGPGTRLTVL.

This chain uses TRBV19 with TRBJ1-1; D perhaps matches TRBD1 (5 bases). The V end lost 1 base, the J end lost 5 bases, and 11 bases lay between the germline ends. The CDR3 is 14 residues long. CDR1 and CDR2 (germline): LNHDA, SQIVND (reference sequence). CDR3: CASSIVQGGTEAFF. The DNA of the CDR3 is TGTGCCAGTAGTATAGTTCAGGGAGGAACTGAAGCTTTCTTT.

This clone was recorded a few times. This sequence joins TRBV7-2 and TRBJ2-5; D ambiguous. The germline V and J ends were trimmed by 0 bases and 4 bases, with 3 bases remaining between them. Germline CDR1 reads SGHTA; CDR2 reads FQGNSA. The CDR3 has 12 residues. This CDR3 reads CASSLARETQYF. DNA for the CDR3: TGTGCCAGCAGCTTAGCGAGAGAGACCCAGTACTTC.